The T cell receptor beta chain described here comes from a study of blood T cell repertoires in COVID-19. Assay used: immunoSEQ multiplex PCR; TCRdb lists only in-frame clones, some missing. The table lists some 140,000 clones, around 82% of them singletons. This clone was detected ten times or more. Germline assignment: CDR1 SEHNR and CDR2 FQNEAQ (reference sequence). The CDR3 spans 15 residues. V was trimmed by 1 base and J by 4 bases, leaving 13 bases between them. The sample consisted of peripheral blood. The source of this sequence is a man aged 55 to 70 with acute or convalescent COVID-19. The V gene is TRBV7-9, the J gene TRBJ1-1, with a weak D call TRBD1 (5 bases). CDR3 residues: CASSLVGREGTEAFF. In DNA form, the CDR3 reads TGTGCCAGCAGCTTAGTTGGCAGGGAGGGCACTGAAGCTTTCTTT.